One and the same sample provided the 11 T cell receptor beta chains below, sequenced in a study of patients and donors after allogeneic stem cell transplantation. TCRdb analysed the RT-PCR reads with MiXCR anew, one entry per CDR3 protein. The data hold some 960,000 distinct CDR3 sequences, with about a sixth observed a single time. The sample consisted of blood, either unsorted or a sorted T cell fraction (not recorded which). These TCRs come from a human donor who was either an allogeneic HSCT recipient or a stem cell or donor lymphocyte infusion donor (not recorded which). It is not recorded whose cells these are; they may come from a transplant donor.

This clonotype was detected a few times. The rearrangement uses TRBV2 and TRBJ2-2; no definite D call. Per germline, CDR1 SNHLY and CDR2 FYNNEI. This CDR3 is 17 amino acids long. The germline V and J ends were trimmed by 0 bases and 0 bases, with 11 bases remaining between them. DNA for the CDR3: TGTGCCAGCAGTGAAGCGTTTCTCCACGCGAACACCGGGGAGCTGTTTTTT. Encoded protein: CASSEAFLHANTGELFF. The variable domain in full, completed from reference TRBV2 and TRBJ2-2, reads EPEVTQTPSHQVTQMGQEVILRCVPISNHLYFYWYRQILGQKVEFLVSFYNNEISEKSEIFDDQFSVERPDGSNFTLKIRSTKLEDSAMYFCASSEAFLHANTGELFFGEGSRLTVL.

This clonotype has ten or more counts. The V and J genes are TRBV12-3 or TRBV12-4 and TRBJ1-6; D not resolved. Trimming cost V 3 bases and J 8 bases, with 11 bases left between them. This CDR3 has 14 amino acids. The chain's CDR3 is CASSFGRSDSPLHF. The CDR3 DNA sequence: TGTGCCAGCAGTTTTGGCAGGTCGGATTCACCCCTCCACTTT.

The V and J genes are TRBV4-2 and TRBJ2-4; 9 nucleotides align to TRBD2. The CDR3 totals 15 residues. Trimming took 0 bases from V and 8 from J; bases not matched to a gene: 5. Per germline, CDR1 LGHNA and CDR2 YNFKEQ. CDR3 amino acids: CASSQERGGEDIQYF. DNA for the CDR3: TGTGCCAGCAGCCAAGAGCGGGGGGGCGAGGACATTCAGTACTTC.

This clonotype was recorded a few times. The chain links TRBV15 to TRBJ2-7; 7 bases align to TRBD1. CDR1 and CDR2 (germline): LNHNV, YYDKDF (reference sequence). J was trimmed by 2 bases and V by 5 bases; bases with no gene match: 6. The CDR3 has 14 residues. CDR3 region: CATSLDRVTYEQYF. In nucleotides, the CDR3 is TGTGCCACCAGCTTAGACAGGGTTACCTACGAGCAGTACTTC. The full variable domain, rest sourced from reference TRBV15 and TRBJ2-7, is DAMVIQNPRYQVTQFGKPVTLSCSQTLNHNVMYWYQQKSSQAPKLLFHYYDKDFNNEADTPDNFQSRRPNTSFCFLDIRSPGLGDTAMYLCATSLDRVTYEQYFGPGTRLTVT.

In its sample, this clonotype was seen many times. The rearrangement uses TRBV12-3 or TRBV12-4 and TRBJ2-2, with unresolved D. Trimming cost V 6 bases and J 6 bases, with 5 bases left between them. The CDR3 consists of 11 residues. The CDR3: CASSRAGELFF. The CDR3 coding sequence is TGTGCCAGCAGCCGGGCCGGGGAGCTGTTTTTT.

With regard to this clonotype: It may be a read error: a sequence one base away is much more abundant. This chain connects TRBV29-1 to TRBJ2-7, with D uncertain. V was trimmed by 5 bases and J by 9 bases, leaving 20 bases between them. Germline CDR1 is SQVTM and CDR2 is ANQGSEA. This CDR3 is built from 13 residues. The CDR3 loop reads CSVNRNSSPGQYF. The CDR3 nucleotides are TGCAGCGTTAACCGGAACAGTAGCCCGGGGCAGTACTTC.

V gene TRBV12-3 or TRBV12-4 combines with J gene TRBJ1-1, with D hard to call. The CDR3 is 12 residues long. Trimming pared 2 bases from V and 4 bases from J, leaving 5 bases between. CDR3: CASSLSVTEAFF. The DNA of the CDR3 is TGTGCCAGCAGTTTATCCGTCACTGAAGCTTTCTTT.

The V and J genes are TRBV15 and TRBJ1-4; D is undetermined. This CDR3 comprises 13 residues. V was trimmed by 0 bases and J by 5 bases, leaving 4 bases between them. Germline V CDR1 and CDR2: LNHNV, YYDKDF (reference sequence). Written as DNA, the CDR3 is TGTGCCACCAGCAGAGAGGGGAATGAAAAACTGTTTTTT. This codes for CATSREGNEKLFF. Filled out from reference TRBV15 and TRBJ1-4, the complete variable domain reads DAMVIQNPRYQVTQFGKPVTLSCSQTLNHNVMYWYQQKSSQAPKLLFHYYDKDFNNEADTPDNFQSRRPNTSFCFLDIRSPGLGDTAMYLCATSREGNEKLFFGSGTQLSVL.

This clonotype occurred a few times. The rearrangement joins TRBV21-1 to TRBJ2-3; the tabulated D call, TRBD2, remains unverified against the DNA. TRBV21-1 is termed a pseudogene. The CDR3 consists of 17 residues. CDR3 in amino acids: CASSREGRGIGTDTQYF. Written as DNA, the CDR3 is TGTGCCAGCAGCAGGGAGGGCAGGGGGATAGGCACAGATACGCAGTATTTT.

This clonotype was detected only a few times. V gene TRBV6-2 or TRBV6-3 combines with J gene TRBJ1-4; D gene uncertain. Trimming removed 6 bases from V and 5 bases from J, with 22 bases in between. There are 17 residues in the CDR3. The germline V gene has CDR1 MNHEY and CDR2 SVGEGT. CDR3 DNA sequence: TGTGCCAGCAGCTTACCTTCCAAGGGAAGAGCGAATGAAAAACTGTTTTTT. It encodes CASSLPSKGRANEKLFF.

This clonotype showed up just a few times. The gene calls are TRBV15 and TRBJ2-5; D is possibly TRBD1 (6 bases). The V and J ends lost 2 bases and 2 bases respectively, with 15 bases between them. Germline CDR1 and CDR2: LNHNV and YYDKDF (reference sequence). The CDR3 spans 16 residues. The CDR3 nucleotides are TGTGCCACCAGCAGAAGTCGGTGGACAGCTCAAGAGACCCAGTACTTC. Translated: CATSRSRWTAQETQYF.